The 29 T cell receptor beta chains below all came from one sample that was sequenced in a study of shared clonotypes between healthy human individuals. Produced via immunoSEQ multiplex PCR; TCRdb's table is partial and in-frame only. The sample lists over 950,000 clones; roughly 80% were seen once. The sequenced sample consisted of memory CD4+ T cells from PBMCs. Regarding subset: CD45RA-negative fraction. All receptors come from a man younger than 30 in good health. Some clones in this sample may be carry-over from other donors' samples.

The CDR3 DNA reads TGTGCCAGCAGTTGGGGGGTTTACGAGCAGTACTTC. Amino acids: CASSWGVYEQYF. The chain links TRBV28 to TRBJ2-7, with a weak D call TRBD2 (6 bases). V was trimmed by 4 bases and J by 4 bases, leaving 8 bases between them. Germline V gene sequence: CDR1 MDHEN, CDR2 SYDVKM. This CDR3 is 12 amino acids long.

This clone was counted a few times. The rearrangement joins TRBV18 to TRBJ2-1; unclear D gene. This CDR3 has 12 amino acids. V lost 2 bases and J 7 bases, leaving 6 bases between the germline ends. CDR1 and CDR2 from the germline V gene are KGHSH and LQKENI. The CDR3 here is CASSPNPNEQFF. In nucleotides, the CDR3 is TGTGCCAGCTCACCAAACCCAAATGAGCAGTTCTTC.

The chain couples TRBV6-5 to TRBJ2-4, with TRBD1 identical over 7 bases. The CDR3 contains 14 residues. V lost 5 bases, J lost 6 bases, and 7 bases stayed unmatched. Germline CDR1 and CDR2: MNHEY and SVGAGI. The CDR3 DNA reads as TGTGCCAGCAGTGAGCTCGGGACAGCAAACATTCAGTACTTC. It yields the protein CASSELGTANIQYF.

The chain is built from TRBV7-3 and TRBJ2-1; 7 bases line up with TRBD1. The CDR3 runs to 16 residues. V shed 0 bases and J 3 bases; nucleotides not matched to a gene: 5. The germline V gene encodes CDR1 SGHTA and CDR2 FQGTGA. The CDR3 region has the DNA TGTGCCAGCAGCTTAACTGTAAACAGGGGCTACAATGAGCAGTTCTTC. Amino acids: CASSLTVNRGYNEQFF.

This chain links TRBV27 with TRBJ2-5, with 9 bases fitting TRBD1. The CDR3 loop spans 18 amino acids. Germline CDR1 reads MNHEY; CDR2 reads SMNVEV (reference sequence). The V gene end was trimmed by 1 base and the J gene end by 4 bases; junction bases not matched to a gene: 13. The CDR3 protein is CASSLFGTGIGIGETQYF. The CDR3 DNA reads as TGTGCCAGCAGTTTATTCGGGACAGGGATTGGGATTGGAGAGACCCAGTACTTC.

The V call is TRBV7-8, the J call TRBJ2-5; TRBD2 matches 7 bases. The germline V gene has CDR1 SGHVS and CDR2 FQNEAQ. J lost 1 base, V lost 2 bases, and 10 bases had no gene match. The CDR3 totals 17 residues. The CDR3 DNA sequence: TGTGCCAGCAGCTTACGGACTAGTTTGGGGACCCAAGAGACCCAGTACTTC. Encoded protein: CASSLRTSLGTQETQYF.

This clone was detected a few times. The chain couples TRBV18 to TRBJ1-1, with D unresolved. The V end lost 6 bases, the J end lost 8 bases, and 10 bases lay between the germline ends. The length of the CDR3 is 11 residues. Germline CDR1 reads KGHSH; CDR2 reads LQKENI. The CDR3 DNA follows: TGTGCCAGCTCGCGAGATTCCGAAGCTTTCTTT. Translating gives CASSRDSEAFF. The full variable domain, rest sourced from reference TRBV18 and TRBJ1-1, is NAGVMQNPRHLVRRRGQEARLRCSPMKGHSHVYWYRQLPEEGLKFMVYLQKENIIDESGMPKERFSAEFPKEGPSILRIQQVVRGDSAAYFCASSRDSEAFFGQGTRLTVV.

V usage is TRBV5-1 and J usage is TRBJ2-3; D is possibly TRBD1 (5 bases). V lost 1 base and J 0 bases, leaving 12 bases between the germline ends. The CDR3 totals 16 residues. The germline V gene has CDR1 SGHRS and CDR2 YFSETQ. CDR3 sequence reads: CASSLSRRQSTDTQYF. As DNA, the CDR3 is TGCGCCAGCAGCTTGTCCCGGCGACAGAGCACAGATACGCAGTATTTT.

The chain joins TRBV11-3 to TRBJ2-7, with D perhaps assigned TRBD1 or TRBD2 (7 bases each). The CDR3 length is 15 residues. Germline CDR1 reads SGHNT; CDR2 reads YENEEA. The germline V and J ends were trimmed by 1 base and 5 bases, with 15 bases remaining between them. CDR3 in amino acids: CASSLGGGGVNEQYF. CDR3 nucleotides: TGTGCCAGCAGCTTAGGGGGAGGGGGCGTTAACGAGCAGTACTTC.

This clone has just a few counts. CDR3 in DNA: TGCGCCAGCAGCGTTGGGGTGGCAGCTCGCTATGGCTACACCTTC. Encoded protein: CASSVGVAARYGYTF. The chain has TRBV5-1 and TRBJ1-2; D gene unclear. Germline values: CDR1 SGHRS, CDR2 YFSETQ. V lost 4 bases and J lost 4, with 17 bases in between. The CDR3 is 15 amino acids.

CDR3 DNA: TGTGCCAGCAGGCCCCACCGCGGAGCGGGAGCTGATACGCAGTATTTT. This translates into CASRPHRGAGADTQYF. The chain employs TRBV21-1 and TRBJ2-3; the D call in the table, TRBD2, was not verified against the DNA. TRBV21-1 is a listed pseudogene. This CDR3 contains 16 residues.

Comment on this clone: At one boundary the junction diverges from the germline segment, which might be a read error. This rearrangement joins TRBV13 to TRBJ1-2; TRBD1 is a possible D gene (6 bases). The V gene's germline CDR1 is PRHDT and CDR2 FYEKMQ (reference sequence). CDR3 length: 13 residues. The CDR3 is CASSLGGLRGYTF. CDR3 sequence (DNA): TGTGCCAGCAGCCTAGGGGGGCTTCGTGGCTACACCTTC.

Ten or more counts support this clone. V and J are TRBV9 and TRBJ1-3, with 7 positions matching TRBD1. Trimming at V came to 3 bases and at J to 0 bases, leaving 3 bases not matched to a gene. CDR1 SGDLS and CDR2 YYNGEE come from the germline V gene. The CDR3 runs 15 residues. In DNA, the CDR3 is TGTGCCAGCAGCGACAGGGGTATCTCTGGAAACACCATATATTTT. Its protein is CASSDRGISGNTIYF.

This clone was counted a few times. The J gene is TRBJ1-1, the V gene TRBV30; D is undetermined. V gave up 1 base and J gave up 8 bases, with 11 bases separating them. The CDR3 runs 12 residues. Germline CDR1 is GTSNPN and CDR2 is SVGIG (reference sequence). CDR3 in DNA: TGTGCCTGGAGTGCCTGGCCGTCCGAAGCTTTCTTT. This codes for CAWSAWPSEAFF.

The chain combines TRBV5-4 with TRBJ2-1, with D unresolved. V gave up 5 bases and J gave up 6 bases, with 12 bases separating them. The CDR3 contains 13 residues. Germline V gives CDR1 SGHNT, CDR2 YYREEE (reference sequence). The DNA of the CDR3 is TGTGCCAGCAGTTCGGGTCTAGGCAATGAGCAGTTCTTC. As protein: CASSSGLGNEQFF.

V and J are TRBV28 and TRBJ1-4; 7 bases are shared with TRBD1. The germline CDR1 and CDR2 sequences are MDHEN and SYDVKM. The trim removed 2 bases at V and 2 bases at J, leaving 5 bases unmatched. The CDR3 sequence is 16 residues long. CDR3 amino acids: CASSLAAGGTNEKLFF. Written as DNA, the CDR3 is TGTGCCAGCAGTTTAGCCGCAGGGGGGACTAATGAAAAACTGTTTTTT.

The rearrangement uses TRBV6-1 and TRBJ2-5; no clear D gene. CDR1 and CDR2 from the germline V gene are MNHNS and SASEGT. This CDR3 has 11 residues. V was trimmed by 3 bases and J by 6 bases, leaving 5 bases between them. CDR3 loop: CASSDLKTQYF. CDR3 coding DNA: TGTGCCAGCAGTGACCTAAAGACCCAGTACTTC.

On this clone: This specimen includes other DNA sequences encoding the same CDR3. This rearrangement joins TRBV5-4 to TRBJ2-1; 8 bases are a match to TRBD2. CDR1 and CDR2 (germline): SGHNT, YYREEE (reference sequence). CDR3 length equals 15 residues. Trimming removed 3 bases from V and 4 bases from J; junction bases left unmatched: 6. The CDR3 DNA follows: TGTGCCAGCAGCTCTGAGCGGGAGTCGTACAATGAGCAGTTCTTC. This gives the protein CASSSERESYNEQFF.

This clone has only a few counts. This chain uses TRBV5-1 with TRBJ1-2; D unresolved. Trimming left V 2 bases short and J 7 bases short, with 12 bases between. Looked up from germline, CDR1 is SGHRS and CDR2 is YFSETQ. The CDR3 length is 13 residues. The CDR3 region has the DNA TGCGCCAGCAGCTTATCCAACGAGGGTGGCTACACCTTC. It yields the protein CASSLSNEGGYTF.

The chain employs TRBV5-1 and TRBJ2-7, with D possibly being TRBD1 or TRBD2 (5 bases each). This CDR3 region has 14 residues. Germline assignment: CDR1 SGHRS and CDR2 YFSETQ. V was pared by 0 bases and J by 3 bases, with 10 bases between. DNA for the CDR3: TGCGCCAGCAGCTTGGGACCGAGGGGCTACGAGCAGTACTTC. Amino acid sequence: CASSLGPRGYEQYF.

The V call is TRBV27, the J call TRBJ2-6; the D is unclear. V was pared by 6 bases and J by 0 bases, with 12 bases between. Looked up from germline, CDR1 is MNHEY and CDR2 is SMNVEV (reference sequence). The CDR3 extends over 16 amino acids. The CDR3 sequence is CASSRIDISGANVLTF. Here the CDR3 DNA reads TGTGCCAGCAGCCGAATCGACATCTCTGGGGCCAACGTCCTGACTTTC.

The CDR3 DNA is TGTGCCAGCAGCGTGACTAGCGGGGACGGGGAGACCCAGTACTTC. Translated, it gives CASSVTSGDGETQYF. The genes are TRBV9 and TRBJ2-5; 11 bases are shared with TRBD2. Germline V gene data show CDR1 as SGDLS and CDR2 as YYNGEE. J lost 5 bases, V lost 2 bases, and 5 bases had no gene match. The length of the CDR3 is 15 residues.

This sequence joins TRBV15 and TRBJ1-2; weak D call: TRBD1 (5 bases). Germline CDR1 and CDR2: LNHNV and YYDKDF (reference sequence). The CDR3 loop spans 15 amino acids. V was trimmed by 0 bases and J by 6 bases, leaving 14 bases between them. CDR3 sequence (DNA): TGTGCCACCAGCAGAGATCTTCCCGGGGGGAATGGCTACACCTTC. Translation gives CATSRDLPGGNGYTF.

The chain joins TRBV5-1 to TRBJ2-7; 7 nucleotides line up with TRBD1. The germline CDR1 and CDR2 sequences are SGHRS and YFSETQ. V lost 4 bases and J lost 3; bases outside the gene matches: 10. This CDR3 spans 15 amino acids. This chain's CDR3 is CASSAAGGNSYEQYF. The DNA of the CDR3 is TGCGCCAGCAGCGCGGCAGGGGGTAACAGCTACGAGCAGTACTTC.

The chain carries TRBV18 and TRBJ2-5; D is perhaps TRBD1 or TRBD2 (5 bases each). The CDR3 sequence is 15 residues long. Germline V gives CDR1 KGHSH, CDR2 LQKENI. Between the trimmed V and J ends, which lost 1 base and 4 bases, there was a span of 13 bases. CDR3 amino acids: CASSPLPGPGETQYF. The CDR3 DNA reads TGTGCCAGCTCACCACTGCCGGGGCCGGGAGAGACCCAGTACTTC.

The rearrangement uses TRBV29-1 and TRBJ2-7, with 10 bases fitting TRBD1. From germline, CDR1 is SQVTM and CDR2 ANQGSEA. This CDR3 contains 15 residues. V was pared by 0 bases and J by 3 bases, with 5 bases of the junction left unmatched. The CDR3 region is CSVEDPGQGFYEQYF. The DNA for the CDR3 is TGCAGCGTTGAAGATCCGGGACAGGGGTTCTACGAGCAGTACTTC.

This rearrangement joins TRBV7-2 to TRBJ2-3, with 9 bases that match TRBD2. CDR1 is SGHTA, CDR2 FQGNSA, per germline. The CDR3 is made up of 17 amino acids. With V trimmed by 3 bases and J by 3 bases, 10 bases remained unmatched. This chain's CDR3 is CASSLAGGPLATDTQYF. CDR3 sequence (DNA): TGTGCCAGCAGCTTGGCGGGAGGGCCTTTAGCGACAGATACGCAGTATTTT.

For the CDR3, the DNA is TGTGCCAGCAGCTTACCTAGGACAGGCGGAGGCTACACCTTC. It translates to CASSLPRTGGGYTF. The chain recombines TRBV5-4 with TRBJ1-2; 7 bases fit TRBD1. This CDR3 spans 14 amino acids. CDR1 and CDR2 (germline): SGHNT, YYREEE (reference sequence). V gave up 2 bases and J gave up 8 bases; unmatched junction bases: 9.

The CDR3 DNA follows: TGCGCCAGCAGCCCGGGACAGGGGGCAACGGACCAGCCCCAGCATTTT. This gives the protein CASSPGQGATDQPQHF. V is TRBV5-1 and J is TRBJ1-5, with 12 bases matching TRBD1. The CDR3 has 16 amino acids. Germline V gene data show CDR1 as SGHRS and CDR2 as YFSETQ. Trimming at V came to 4 bases and at J to 7 bases, leaving 9 bases not matched to a gene.